A single sample gave rise to the 5 T cell receptor beta chains below, sequenced in a study of cytomegalovirus exposure and HLA in healthy donors. PCR employed 60 Vbeta and 13 Jbeta primers. Clones were sequenced by immunoSEQ multiplex PCR, and TCRdb holds only the in-frame ones, with some missing. This table has tens of thousands of clones, around 78% appearing once. The sample comprised PBMCs. The source is a female donor in good health and CMV-seronegative.

The gene calls are TRBV6-5 and TRBJ1-2; the D gene is possibly TRBD1 (6 bases). Trimming left V 4 bases short and J 4 bases short, with 16 bases between. Germline loops: CDR1 MNHEY, CDR2 SVGAGI. The CDR3 consists of 15 residues. This CDR3 reads CASSSPQGGVYGYTF. Here the CDR3 DNA reads TGTGCCAGCAGTTCCCCACAGGGAGGGGTCTATGGCTACACCTTC.

The chain uses TRBV4-1 and TRBJ2-7, with a weak D call TRBD2 (5 bases). The CDR3 sequence is 15 residues long. With 1 base removed from V and 2 bases from J, the gap between germline ends came to 12 bases. The germline V gene encodes CDR1 MGHRA and CDR2 YSYEKL. CDR3 sequence: CASSQGPEGAYEQYF. In DNA form, the CDR3 reads TGCGCCAGCAGCCAAGGGCCCGAGGGTGCCTACGAGCAGTACTTC.

CDR3: CASSGGHSYEQYF. CDR3 coding DNA: TGCGCCAGCAGCGGGGGACATTCCTACGAGCAGTACTTC. The chain uses TRBV5-1 and TRBJ2-5; a weak D match, TRBD1 (6 bases). Gene TRBJ2-7 matches the end of the DNA better, so the J call may be wrong. This CDR3 contains 13 residues. Germline V gene data show CDR1 as SGHRS and CDR2 as YFSETQ.

The rearrangement joins TRBV7-2 to TRBJ1-1; D gene uncertain. This CDR3 contains 16 residues. Trimming removed 0 bases at V and 2 bases at J, with 13 bases between. CDR1 is SGHTA and CDR2 is FQGNSA in the germline V gene. The CDR3 nucleotides are TGTGCCAGCAGCTTAGCGTCGGGTCGGAGAAACACTGAAGCTTTCTTT. It codes for CASSLASGRRNTEAFF.

The chain has TRBV2 and TRBJ1-2, with 10 bases identical to TRBD1. CDR3 length equals 14 residues. V shed 7 bases, J shed 4 bases, and the junction held 6 bases outside the gene matches. The V gene's germline CDR1 is SNHLY and CDR2 FYNNEI. The CDR3 bases are TGTGCCAGCATGATCGGACAGGGGGTCTATGGCTACACCTTC. This encodes CASMIGQGVYGYTF.